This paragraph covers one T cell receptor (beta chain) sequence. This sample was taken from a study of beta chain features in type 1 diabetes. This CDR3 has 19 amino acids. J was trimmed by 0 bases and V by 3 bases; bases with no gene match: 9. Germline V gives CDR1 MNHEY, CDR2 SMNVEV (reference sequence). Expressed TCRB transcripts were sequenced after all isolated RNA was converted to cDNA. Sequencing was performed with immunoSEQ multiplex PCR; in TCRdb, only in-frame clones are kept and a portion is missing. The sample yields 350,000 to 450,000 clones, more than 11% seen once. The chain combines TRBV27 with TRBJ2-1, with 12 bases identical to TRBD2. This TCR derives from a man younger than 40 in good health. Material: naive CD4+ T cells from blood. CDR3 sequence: CASSLVGLAGLSSYNEQFF. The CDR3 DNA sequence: TGTGCCAGCAGTTTGGTGGGACTAGCGGGTTTGAGCTCCTACAATGAGCAGTTCTTC.